A single sample gave rise to the 11 T cell receptor beta chains below, sequenced in a study of shared clonotypes between healthy human individuals. The table came from immunoSEQ multiplex PCR; TCRdb's copy has only in-frame clones and leaves some out. This sample has about 480,000 clones; nearly 80% occur once, and the top ten carry approximately 12%. Sequencing input: PBMCs. These receptors originate from a woman between 40 and 55 years old in good health. Some clones in this sample may be carry-over from other donors' samples.

The gene calls are TRBV2 and TRBJ2-7, with D hard to call. Deletions cut 8 bases from V and 3 bases from J, with 14 bases between. The length of the CDR3 is 13 residues. From germline, CDR1 is SNHLY and CDR2 FYNNEI. The CDR3 loop reads CASLGYSNYEQYF. The DNA for the CDR3 is TGTGCCAGCCTCGGATATTCGAACTACGAGCAGTACTTC.

This chain links TRBV9 with TRBJ2-7; TRBD1 is a possible D gene (7 bases). In germline, CDR1 is SGDLS, CDR2 YYNGEE. CDR3 length: 15 amino acids. Between the trimmed V and J ends, which lost 4 bases and 6 bases, there was a span of 20 bases. CDR3 sequence: CASSLRQGRLGEQYF. The CDR3 DNA reads as TGTGCCAGCAGCCTCCGACAGGGACGACTAGGCGAGCAGTACTTC.

This chain joins TRBV9 and TRBJ1-1; D is possibly TRBD1 (5 bases). Germline V gene data show CDR1 as SGDLS and CDR2 as YYNGEE. There are 16 residues in the CDR3. The V end lost 4 bases, the J end lost 3 bases, and 19 bases lay between the germline ends. CDR3 nucleotides: TGTGCCAGCAGCCCTCACGACGGGACCCCCTACACTGAAGCTTTCTTT. Amino acid sequence: CASSPHDGTPYTEAFF.

This chain uses TRBV30 with TRBJ1-1; tentatively, D is TRBD1 (6 bases). This CDR3 region has 15 residues. V lost 0 bases to trimming and J lost 5 bases, with 16 bases between them. Germline CDR1 is GTSNPN and CDR2 is SVGIG (reference sequence). CDR3 sequence (DNA): TGTGCCTGGAGTGTTCATAGGGGGTGGGGAACTGAAGCTTTCTTT. Translation: CAWSVHRGWGTEAFF.

The chain links TRBV4-2 to TRBJ2-5; 11 bases align to TRBD2. This CDR3 region has 19 residues. V dropped 0 bases and J dropped 3; count of bases not matched to a gene: 12. Germline V gene lookup returns CDR1 LGHNA and CDR2 YNFKEQ. As DNA, the CDR3 is TGTGCCAGCAGCCAAGATCTAATAGCGGGAGGGTCGGGTAAAGAGACCCAGTACTTC. This gives the protein CASSQDLIAGGSGKETQYF.

The V gene is TRBV2, the J gene TRBJ2-1, with 7 positions matching TRBD2. Per the germline V gene, CDR1 is SNHLY and CDR2 is FYNNEI. Trimming removed 4 bases from V and 7 bases from J; junction bases left unmatched: 7. The CDR3 consists of 14 residues. DNA for the CDR3: TGTGCCAGCAGTGGGGTAGGCGGGAGTAATGAGCAGTTCTTC. Its protein product is CASSGVGGSNEQFF.

J is TRBJ2-1 and V is TRBV7-2; 8 bases match TRBD2. There are 15 residues in the CDR3. Trimming took 7 bases from V and 2 from J; bases not matched to a gene: 7. Per the germline V gene, CDR1 is SGHTA and CDR2 is FQGNSA. DNA for the CDR3: TGTGCCAGCACGGGAGGGCCTGGCGCCTACAATGAGCAGTTCTTC. Translating gives CASTGGPGAYNEQFF.

The gene calls are TRBV2 and TRBJ2-2, with D perhaps TRBD1 or TRBD2 (6 bases each). V was pared by 3 bases and J by 4 bases, with 12 bases between. CDR3 length: 15 residues. CDR1 and CDR2 (germline): SNHLY, FYNNEI. The CDR3 region has the DNA TGTGCCAGCAGTGAGAGGGGGAGGTCCACCGGGGAGCTGTTTTTT. Translated, it gives CASSERGRSTGELFF. The entire variable domain, with the rest obtained from reference TRBV2 and TRBJ2-2, is as follows: EPEVTQTPSHQVTQMGQEVILRCVPISNHLYFYWYRQILGQKVEFLVSFYNNEISEKSEIFDDQFSVERPDGSNFTLKIRSTKLEDSAMYFCASSERGRSTGELFFGEGSRLTVL.

On this clone: A much larger clone differs by one base, so this may be a read error. V is TRBV7-2 and J is TRBJ2-7; D possibly uses TRBD1 or TRBD2 (5 bases each). Germline V gene lookup returns CDR1 SGHTA and CDR2 FQGNSA. There are 14 residues in the CDR3. The CDR3 DNA follows: TGTGCCGGCAGCTCCCGGGACGGGGCCTACGAGCAGTACTTC. This sequence encodes CAGSSRDGAYEQYF.

This sequence joins TRBV14 and TRBJ2-7; 7 bases are a match to TRBD2. V shed 4 bases and J 1 base; nucleotides not matched to a gene: 7. The CDR3 consists of 15 residues. Germline V CDR1 and CDR2: SGHDN, FVKESK. The CDR3: CASSRIWEGSYEQYF. The CDR3 DNA reads as TGTGCCAGCAGCCGTATCTGGGAGGGTTCCTACGAGCAGTACTTC.

The CDR3 nucleotides read TGTGCCATCAGCGGACGGGACAGGGAAAAAGCTGAAGCTTTCTTT. Its protein is CAISGRDREKAEAFF. The chain combines TRBV10-3 with TRBJ1-1; TRBD1 matches at 9 bases. CDR3 length: 15 amino acids. The V and J ends lost 6 bases and 6 bases, in that order; junction bases with no gene match: 11. Germline V lookup: CDR1 ENHRY, CDR2 SYGVKD.